This T cell receptor beta chain was obtained from a study of cytomegalovirus exposure and HLA in healthy donors. V dropped 2 bases and J dropped 5 bases, with 9 bases sitting between them. The germline V gene has CDR1 MNHEY and CDR2 SVGAGI. The CDR3 covers 13 residues. This PCR relied on a set of 60 Vbeta primers and 13 Jbeta primers. TCRdb's table, derived via immunoSEQ multiplex PCR, lists solely in-frame clones and lacks some. The table has a few hundred thousand clones, around nine tenths seen once. Sequencing used PBMCs. The source of this sequence is a girl between 2 and 10 years old in good health and CMV-seronegative. The chain employs TRBV6-5 and TRBJ2-5; a weak D match, TRBD1 (5 bases). Written as DNA, the CDR3 is TGTGCCAGCAGTTACAATCCAGGGGAGACCCAGTACTTC. It specifies CASSYNPGETQYF.